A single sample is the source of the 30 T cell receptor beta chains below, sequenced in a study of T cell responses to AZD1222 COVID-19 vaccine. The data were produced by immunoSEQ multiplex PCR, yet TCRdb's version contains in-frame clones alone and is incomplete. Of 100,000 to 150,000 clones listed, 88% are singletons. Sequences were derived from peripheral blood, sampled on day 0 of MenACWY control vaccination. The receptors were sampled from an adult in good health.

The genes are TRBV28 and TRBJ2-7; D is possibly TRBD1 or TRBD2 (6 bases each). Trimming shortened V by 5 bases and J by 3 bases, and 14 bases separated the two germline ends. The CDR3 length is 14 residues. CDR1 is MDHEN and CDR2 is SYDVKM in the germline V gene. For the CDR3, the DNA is TGTGCCAGCAGTCGGCCGGGGGCAAGCTACGAGCAGTACTTC. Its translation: CASSRPGASYEQYF.

CDR3 sequence (DNA): TGTGCCAGCAGTTTTCGGCAGAATAATTCACCCCTCCACTTT. This translates into CASSFRQNNSPLHF. V and J are TRBV27 and TRBJ1-6; no clear D. CDR1 MNHEY and CDR2 SMNVEV come from the germline V gene (reference sequence). This CDR3 is built from 14 residues. The germline V and J ends were trimmed by 3 bases and 5 bases, with 8 bases remaining between them.

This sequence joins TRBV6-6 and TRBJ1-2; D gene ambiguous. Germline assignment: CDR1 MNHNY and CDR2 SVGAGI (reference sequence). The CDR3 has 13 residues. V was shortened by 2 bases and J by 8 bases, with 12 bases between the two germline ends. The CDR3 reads CASSYLGETGYTF. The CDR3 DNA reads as TGTGCCAGCAGTTACCTTGGGGAAACGGGCTACACCTTC.

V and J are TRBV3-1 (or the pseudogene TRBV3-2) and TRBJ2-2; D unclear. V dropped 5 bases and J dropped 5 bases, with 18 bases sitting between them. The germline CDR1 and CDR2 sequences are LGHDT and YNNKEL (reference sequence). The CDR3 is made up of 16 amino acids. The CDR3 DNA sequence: TGTGCCAGCAGCACGTGTATTTCAGGCTTGACCGGGGAGCTGTTTTTT. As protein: CASSTCISGLTGELFF.

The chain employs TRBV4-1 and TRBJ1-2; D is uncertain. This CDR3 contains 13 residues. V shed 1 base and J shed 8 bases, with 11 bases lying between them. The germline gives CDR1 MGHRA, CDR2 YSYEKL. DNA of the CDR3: TGCGCCAGCAGCCAAGGGATTCTCGAGGGCTACACCTTC. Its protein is CASSQGILEGYTF.

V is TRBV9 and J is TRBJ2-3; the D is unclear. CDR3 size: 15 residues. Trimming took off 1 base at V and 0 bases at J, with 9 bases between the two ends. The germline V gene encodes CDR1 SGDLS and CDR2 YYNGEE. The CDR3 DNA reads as TGTGCCAGCAGCGTAACACCTACTAGCACAGATACGCAGTATTTT. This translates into CASSVTPTSTDTQYF. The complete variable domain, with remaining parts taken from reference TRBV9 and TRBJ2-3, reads DSGVTQTPKHLITATGQRVTLRCSPRSGDLSVYWYQQSLDQGLQFLIQYYNGEERAKGNILERFSAQQFPDLHSELNLSSLELGDSALYFCASSVTPTSTDTQYFGPGTRLTVL.

Written as DNA, the CDR3 is TGTGCCAGCAGTTCGGAAACCCCGACTAGCGGGAGGGTCAATGAGCAGTTCTTC. This sequence encodes CASSSETPTSGRVNEQFF. This rearrangement joins TRBV27 to TRBJ2-1; 14 positions match TRBD2. V gave up 4 bases and J gave up 6 bases; unmatched junction bases: 11. Germline values: CDR1 MNHEY, CDR2 SMNVEV (reference sequence). The CDR3 spans 18 residues.

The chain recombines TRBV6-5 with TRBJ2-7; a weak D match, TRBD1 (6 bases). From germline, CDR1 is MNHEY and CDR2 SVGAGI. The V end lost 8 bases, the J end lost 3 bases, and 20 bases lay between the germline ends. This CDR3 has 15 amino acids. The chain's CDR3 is CASAVGRKDSYEQYF. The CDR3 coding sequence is TGTGCCAGCGCTGTGGGACGGAAGGACAGCTACGAGCAGTACTTC.

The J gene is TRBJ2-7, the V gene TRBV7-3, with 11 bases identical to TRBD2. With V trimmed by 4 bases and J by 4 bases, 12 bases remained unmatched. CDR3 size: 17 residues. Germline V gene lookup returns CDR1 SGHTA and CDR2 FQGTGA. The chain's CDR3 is CASSYAGGRLAGYEQYF. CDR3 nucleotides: TGTGCCAGCAGCTACGCAGGGGGCAGACTAGCGGGGTACGAGCAGTACTTC.

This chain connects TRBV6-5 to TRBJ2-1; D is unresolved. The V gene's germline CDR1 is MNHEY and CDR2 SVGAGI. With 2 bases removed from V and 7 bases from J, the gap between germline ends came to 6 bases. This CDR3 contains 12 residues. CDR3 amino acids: CASSYLQNEQFF. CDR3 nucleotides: TGTGCCAGCAGTTACCTACAGAATGAGCAGTTCTTC.

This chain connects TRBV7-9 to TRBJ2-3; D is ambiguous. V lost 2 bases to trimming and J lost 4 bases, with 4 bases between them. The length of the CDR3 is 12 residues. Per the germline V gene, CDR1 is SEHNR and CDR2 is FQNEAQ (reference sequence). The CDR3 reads CASSLNSDTQYF. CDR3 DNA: TGTGCCAGCAGCTTAAACTCAGATACGCAGTATTTT.

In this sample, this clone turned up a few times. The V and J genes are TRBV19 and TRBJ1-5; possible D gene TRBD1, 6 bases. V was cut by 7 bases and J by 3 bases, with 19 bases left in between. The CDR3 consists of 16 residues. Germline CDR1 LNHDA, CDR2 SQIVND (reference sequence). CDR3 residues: CASTEAGARSNQPQHF. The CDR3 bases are TGTGCCAGTACTGAGGCAGGGGCTCGGTCCAATCAGCCCCAGCATTTT. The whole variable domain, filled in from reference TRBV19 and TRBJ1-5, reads DGGITQSPKYLFRKEGQNVTLSCEQNLNHDAMYWYRQDPGQGLRLIYYSQIVNDFQKGDIAEGYSVSREKKESFPLTVTSAQKNPTAFYLCASTEAGARSNQPQHFGDGTRLSIL.

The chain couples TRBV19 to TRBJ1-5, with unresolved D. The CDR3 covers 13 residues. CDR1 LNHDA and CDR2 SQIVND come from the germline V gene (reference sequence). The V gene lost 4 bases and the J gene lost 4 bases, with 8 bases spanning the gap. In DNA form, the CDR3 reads TGTGCCAGTAGTAGGGCACAGAATCAGCCCCAGCATTTT. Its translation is CASSRAQNQPQHF.

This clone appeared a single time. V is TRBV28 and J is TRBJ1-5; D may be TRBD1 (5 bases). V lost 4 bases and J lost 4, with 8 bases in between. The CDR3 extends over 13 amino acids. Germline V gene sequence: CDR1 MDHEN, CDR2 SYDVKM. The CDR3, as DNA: TGTGCCAGCAGTTGGCAGGGAAATCAGCCCCAGCATTTT. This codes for CASSWQGNQPQHF. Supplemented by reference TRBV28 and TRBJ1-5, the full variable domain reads DVKVTQSSRYLVKRTGEKVFLECVQDMDHENMFWYRQDPGLGLRLIYFSYDVKMKEKGDIPEGYSVSREKKERFSLILESASTNQTSMYLCASSWQGNQPQHFGDGTRLSIL.

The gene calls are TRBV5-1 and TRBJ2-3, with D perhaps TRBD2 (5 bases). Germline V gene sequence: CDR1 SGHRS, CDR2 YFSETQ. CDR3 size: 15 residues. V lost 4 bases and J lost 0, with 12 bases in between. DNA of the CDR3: TGCGCCAGCAGCCCGGACGGCGGGAGCACAGATACGCAGTATTTT. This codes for CASSPDGGSTDTQYF.

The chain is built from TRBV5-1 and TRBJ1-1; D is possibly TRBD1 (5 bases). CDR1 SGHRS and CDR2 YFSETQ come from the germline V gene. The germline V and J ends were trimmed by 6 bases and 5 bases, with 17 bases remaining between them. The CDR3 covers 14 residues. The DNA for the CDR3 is TGCGCCAGCACCCCCGCGAGGGGAGGAACTGAAGCTTTCTTT. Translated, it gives CASTPARGGTEAFF.

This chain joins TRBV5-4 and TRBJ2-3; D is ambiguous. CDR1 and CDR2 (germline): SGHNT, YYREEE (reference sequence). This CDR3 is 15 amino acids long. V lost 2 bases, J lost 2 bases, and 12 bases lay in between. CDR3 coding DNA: TGTGCCAGCAGCTTTCCGGGCGTACCCACAGATACGCAGTATTTT. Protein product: CASSFPGVPTDTQYF.

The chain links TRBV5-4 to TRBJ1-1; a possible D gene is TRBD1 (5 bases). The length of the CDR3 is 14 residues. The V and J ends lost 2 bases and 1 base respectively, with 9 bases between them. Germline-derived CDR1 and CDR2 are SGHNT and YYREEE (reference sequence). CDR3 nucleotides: TGTGCCAGCAGCTTAGACGGGGGGAACACTGAAGCTTTCTTT. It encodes CASSLDGGNTEAFF.

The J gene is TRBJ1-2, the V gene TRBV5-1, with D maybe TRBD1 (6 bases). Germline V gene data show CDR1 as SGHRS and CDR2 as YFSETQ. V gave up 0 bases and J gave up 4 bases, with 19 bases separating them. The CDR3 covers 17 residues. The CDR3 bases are TGCGCCAGCAGCTTGGTTGTGACAGGCACGTCGGGCTATGGCTACACCTTC. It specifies CASSLVVTGTSGYGYTF.

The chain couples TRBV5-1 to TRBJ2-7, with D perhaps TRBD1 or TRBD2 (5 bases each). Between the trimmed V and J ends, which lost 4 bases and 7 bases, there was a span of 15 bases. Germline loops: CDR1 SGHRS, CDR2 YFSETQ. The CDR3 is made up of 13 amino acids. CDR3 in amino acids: CASSISQGEEQYF. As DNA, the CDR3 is TGCGCCAGCAGCATCTCACAAGGGGAGGAGCAGTACTTC.

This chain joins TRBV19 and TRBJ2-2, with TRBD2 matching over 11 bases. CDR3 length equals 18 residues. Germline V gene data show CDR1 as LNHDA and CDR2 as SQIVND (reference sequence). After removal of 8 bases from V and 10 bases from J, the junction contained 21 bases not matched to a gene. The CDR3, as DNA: TGTGCCAGTCGAAAATTCCCCGGGACTAGCGGAACTAGCGTGGAGCTGTTTTTT. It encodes CASRKFPGTSGTSVELFF.

The CDR3 DNA is TGTGCCAGCAGTTTCAAGAACGGACTTTATGAAAAACTGTTTTTT. It specifies CASSFKNGLYEKLFF. The chain couples TRBV28 to TRBJ1-4; D not resolved. The germline V gene has CDR1 MDHEN and CDR2 SYDVKM. V was pared by 3 bases and J by 6 bases, with 14 bases between. This CDR3 region has 15 residues.

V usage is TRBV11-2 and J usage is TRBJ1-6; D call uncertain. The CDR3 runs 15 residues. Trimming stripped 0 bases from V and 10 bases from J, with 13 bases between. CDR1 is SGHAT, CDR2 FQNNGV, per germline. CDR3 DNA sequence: TGTGCCAGCAGCTTAGAGGCAGCCTCTCGATCACCCCTCCACTTT. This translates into CASSLEAASRSPLHF.

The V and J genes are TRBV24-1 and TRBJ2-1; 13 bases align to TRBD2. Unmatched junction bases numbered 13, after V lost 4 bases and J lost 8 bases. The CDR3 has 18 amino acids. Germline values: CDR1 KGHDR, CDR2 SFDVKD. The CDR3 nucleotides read TGTGCCACCAGTGACCCCCGGGCGACTAGCGGGAGGTTGGATGAGCAGTTCTTC. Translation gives CATSDPRATSGRLDEQFF.

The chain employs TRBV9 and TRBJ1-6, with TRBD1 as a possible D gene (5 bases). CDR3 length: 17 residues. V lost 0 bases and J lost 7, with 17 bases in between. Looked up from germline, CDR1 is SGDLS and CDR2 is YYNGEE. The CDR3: CASSVGPEGLSNSPLHF. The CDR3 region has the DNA TGTGCCAGCAGCGTAGGTCCAGAGGGACTCTCCAATTCACCCCTCCACTTT.

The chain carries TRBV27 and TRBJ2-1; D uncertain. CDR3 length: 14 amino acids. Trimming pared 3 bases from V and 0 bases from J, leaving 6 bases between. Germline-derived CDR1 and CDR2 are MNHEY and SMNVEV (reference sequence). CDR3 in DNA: TGTGCCAGCAGTTTGTACAGCTCCTACAATGAGCAGTTCTTC. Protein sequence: CASSLYSSYNEQFF.

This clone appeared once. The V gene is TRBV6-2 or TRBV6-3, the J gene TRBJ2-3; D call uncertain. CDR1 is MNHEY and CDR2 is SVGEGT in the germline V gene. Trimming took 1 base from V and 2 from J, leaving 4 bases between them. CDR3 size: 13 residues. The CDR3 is CASSYFYTDTQYF. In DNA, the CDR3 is TGTGCCAGCAGTTACTTCTACACAGATACGCAGTATTTT.

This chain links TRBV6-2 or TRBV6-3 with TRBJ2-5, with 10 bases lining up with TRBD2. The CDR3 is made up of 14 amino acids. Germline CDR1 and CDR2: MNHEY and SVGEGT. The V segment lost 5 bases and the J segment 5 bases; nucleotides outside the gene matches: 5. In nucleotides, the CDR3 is TGTGCCAGCAGTCCCCTAGCGGGAGTGGAGACCCAGTACTTC. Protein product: CASSPLAGVETQYF.

In nucleotides, the CDR3 is TGTGCCAGCAGGTGGGGACGGCCCACAGATACGCAGTATTTT. It is translated as CASRWGRPTDTQYF. J is TRBJ2-3 and V is TRBV6-5; D might be TRBD1 or TRBD2, each matching 5 bases. CDR1 and CDR2 from the germline V gene are MNHEY and SVGAGI. This CDR3 region has 14 residues. Trimming removed 6 bases from V and 2 bases from J, with 12 bases in between.

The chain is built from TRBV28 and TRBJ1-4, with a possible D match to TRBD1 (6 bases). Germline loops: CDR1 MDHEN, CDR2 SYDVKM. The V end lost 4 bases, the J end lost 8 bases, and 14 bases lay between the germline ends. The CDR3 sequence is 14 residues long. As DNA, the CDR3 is TGTGCCAGCAGTTCGCAGGGGCTAAGGGAAAAACTGTTTTTT. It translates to CASSSQGLREKLFF.